These T cell receptor beta chains were read from a single sample in a study of blood T cell repertoires in COVID-19. TCRdb keeps only in-frame clones here, not all; method: immunoSEQ multiplex PCR. The table shows around 84,000 clones, with roughly 90% occurring only once. The sample was peripheral blood. The receptors come from a man in his forties or fifties with active COVID-19. CDR3s include the opening cysteine and the closing phenylalanine or tryptophan. A D gene is named only where the DNA matches it firmly. The size of a clone is reported for some rows only, either as once, few or many, or as a class for expanded clones.

CDR3nt,CDR3aa,v_gene,j_gene,d_gene,abundance
TGTGCCAGCAGTCCCCCCGGGAGGGGAAACGCGGGCGGCTACACCTTC,CASSPPGRGNAGGYTF,TRBV28,TRBJ1-2,.,once
TGTGCCAGCAGCACGCGGACTCTCCCGGGCGAGCTGTTTTTT,CASSTRTLPGELFF,TRBV11-3,TRBJ2-2,.,.
TGTGCCACCAGTGATCCGGGACAGGTAGCCGGGACCCAGTACTTC,CATSDPGQVAGTQYF,TRBV24-1,TRBJ2-5,TRBD1,.
TGCGCCAGCGGACTAGCGGCCTCCTACGAGCAGTACTTC,CASGLAASYEQYF,TRBV5-1,TRBJ2-7,TRBD2,.
TGTGCCAGCAGTCACGGTCAGGGGAGCTATGGCTACACCTTC,CASSHGQGSYGYTF,TRBV27,TRBJ1-2,.,.
TGTGCCAGCGGCACCTGGTCCTATGGCTACACCTTC,CASGTWSYGYTF,TRBV3-1/TRBV3-2,TRBJ1-2,.,.
TGTGCCAGCAGCTTGGTCCCGGGTCTAGCGGGGGGAGATACGCAGTATTTT,CASSLVPGLAGGDTQYF,TRBV5-4,TRBJ2-3,TRBD2,.
TGTGCCAGCAGCTTGGACAGGGGGCCTTTTGGCTATGGCTACACCTTC,CASSLDRGPFGYGYTF,TRBV7-8,TRBJ1-2,TRBD1,.
TGCGCCAGCCGACAGCCCGGGACTAGTTACGCAGATACGCAGTATTTT,CASRQPGTSYADTQYF,TRBV5-1,TRBJ2-3,TRBD2,.
TGTGCCAGTAGTACCCGAGACAGGAGTAATGAAAAACTGTTTTTT,CASSTRDRSNEKLFF,TRBV19,TRBJ1-4,.,.
TGTGCCAGCAGCTCAAACGACAACCTCTATGGCTACACCTTC,CASSSNDNLYGYTF,TRBV28,TRBJ1-2,.,.
TGCGCCAGCAGCCAAGACGTTAGACAGGCTAACTATGGCTACACCTTC,CASSQDVRQANYGYTF,TRBV4-3,TRBJ1-2,.,.
TGTGCCAGCAGCTTATCTGGCACCTATGGCTACACCTTC,CASSLSGTYGYTF,TRBV7-2,TRBJ1-2,.,.
TGTGCCAGCAGTTTAGGCGGATACGAGCAGTACTTC,CASSLGGYEQYF,TRBV28,TRBJ2-7,.,.
TGTGCCAGCATGGGGGGAACTAATGAAAAACTGTTTTTT,CASMGGTNEKLFF,TRBV28,TRBJ1-4,.,.
TGTGCCAGCAGCATTGGACTCGGCTCCTACGAGCAGTACTTC,CASSIGLGSYEQYF,TRBV14,TRBJ2-7,.,.
TGTGCCAGTAGTACCACCCCGGGAATCAATCAGCCCCAGCATTTT,CASSTTPGINQPQHF,TRBV19,TRBJ1-5,.,.
TGTGCCAGCAGTTTATGGTGGGACAGGGAATCACCCCTCCACTTT,CASSLWWDRESPLHF,TRBV28,TRBJ1-6,TRBD1,once
TGTGCCACCAGTGAGGTAAAGTCCGGCGGGCAGTTCTTC,CATSEVKSGGQFF,TRBV24-1,TRBJ2-1,.,.
TGTGCCAGCAGCATGAACACTGAAGCTTTCTTT,CASSMNTEAFF,TRBV2,TRBJ1-1,.,.
TGTGCCAGCAGTTTATCAGGTGGGGCTGCGCTCTACAATGAGCAGTTCTTC,CASSLSGGAALYNEQFF,TRBV27,TRBJ2-1,.,.
TGTGCCAGCAGTGAACCGTTGGGCGGGAGGTCTAGCACAGATACGCAGTATTTT,CASSEPLGGRSSTDTQYF,TRBV2,TRBJ2-3,TRBD2,.
TGTGCCAGCAGTTCCGGGGGGCGCGGGGCCAACGTCCTGACTTTC,CASSSGGRGANVLTF,TRBV6-5,TRBJ2-6,.,once
TGTGCCAGTAGTCTAGCGGAGGCCTACGAGCAGTACTTC,CASSLAEAYEQYF,TRBV19,TRBJ2-7,TRBD2,.
TGTGCCAGTATCGAACAGGGTAGTAACTATGGCTACACCTTC,CASIEQGSNYGYTF,TRBV19,TRBJ1-2,.,.
TGTGCCAGCAGCGTAGCATCCCCCTTAGCGGGAACAGATACGCAGTATTTT,CASSVASPLAGTDTQYF,TRBV9,TRBJ2-3,TRBD2,.
TGTGCCAGCAGCGTCGCGGGGGTGACTAGCACAGATACGCAGTATTTT,CASSVAGVTSTDTQYF,TRBV9,TRBJ2-3,TRBD2,.
TGTGCCAGCAGTGAAAATTGGGAGGGGCAGACCCAGTACTTC,CASSENWEGQTQYF,TRBV2,TRBJ2-5,TRBD2,.
TGTGCCAGCAGTTTGGCTAGCGGGGGCCAAGAGACCCAGTACTTC,CASSLASGGQETQYF,TRBV28,TRBJ2-5,TRBD2,once
TGTGCCAGCAGTGAGGGACTCTCCCACACAGATACGCAGTATTTT,CASSEGLSHTDTQYF,TRBV6-4,TRBJ2-3,.,.
TGCGCCAGCAGCCAACTCTCCGGGACAGGGGGTTCAGGTTTGAATTCACCCCTCCACTTT,CASSQLSGTGGSGLNSPLHF,TRBV4-3,TRBJ1-6,TRBD1,.
TGTGCCAGCAGGAAGAGCCCTGCGGCGTACGAGCAGTACTTC,CASRKSPAAYEQYF,TRBV11-2,TRBJ2-7,.,.
TGTGCCAGCAGGTCTACCAGCGCTGGAAACACCATATATTTT,CASRSTSAGNTIYF,TRBV27,TRBJ1-3,.,.
TGTGCCAGCAGTATAGGGACAGGGCTGGAAGAGCAGTACTTC,CASSIGTGLEEQYF,TRBV2,TRBJ2-7,TRBD1,few
TGTGCCAGCAGCTTAAAGGGCGGGTACGAGCAGTACTTC,CASSLKGGYEQYF,TRBV7-3,TRBJ2-7,.,.
TGTGCCAGCAGCTTAGCGATCGGGCAGGGGCACACCGGGGAGCTGTTTTTT,CASSLAIGQGHTGELFF,TRBV7-9,TRBJ2-2,.,.
TGTGCCAGCAGTTCCCACGGGTGGAGCGGGAGAACGTTCTTC,CASSSHGWSGRTFF,TRBV27,TRBJ2-1,TRBD2,.
TGCGCCAGCAGCTTGGGACTCGCGGGGGGGGCCGGGGAGACCCAGTACTTC,CASSLGLAGGAGETQYF,TRBV4-1,TRBJ2-5,TRBD2,.
TGCGCCAGCACCCGGGACATATACACTGAAGCTTTCTTT,CASTRDIYTEAFF,TRBV5-1,TRBJ1-1,.,few
TGTGCCAGCAGTTTAGGAGCTACCTATAATTCACCCCTCCACTTT,CASSLGATYNSPLHF,TRBV27,TRBJ1-6,.,.
TGTGCCAGCAGTAAAAAGGAGGACCGCTACGAGCAGTACTTC,CASSKKEDRYEQYF,TRBV27,TRBJ2-7,.,.
TGTGCCAGTCAATTATGGACAGCCTCTGGAAACACCATATATTTT,CASQLWTASGNTIYF,TRBV6-5,TRBJ1-3,.,.
TGTGCCAGCAGCTTACGGACTACCACCCCACGGAACGAGCAGTACTTC,CASSLRTTTPRNEQYF,TRBV7-6,TRBJ2-7,.,.
TGTGCCAGCACAGGGAACTATGGCTACACCTTC,CASTGNYGYTF,TRBV21-1,TRBJ1-2,.,once
TGTGCCAGCAGCTCCCCGGGGGACAGGGATGACGAGCAGTACTTC,CASSSPGDRDDEQYF,TRBV5-6,TRBJ2-7,TRBD1,.
TGTGCCAGCAGTTACTTAGGGGGCCAGTACTTC,CASSYLGGQYF,TRBV6-5,TRBJ2-5,.,.
TGTGCCAGCAGCTTGCTCGGGCTGGGGCAATCTGAGACCCAGTACTTC,CASSLLGLGQSETQYF,TRBV7-9,TRBJ2-5,.,.
TGTGCCAGCAGTCCCTGGACAGGCCCCACCGGGGAGCTGTTTTTT,CASSPWTGPTGELFF,TRBV6-2/TRBV6-3,TRBJ2-2,TRBD1,.
TGTGCCAGCTCACCTATCAGGGTCGCGATGAACACTGAAGCTTTCTTT,CASSPIRVAMNTEAFF,TRBV18,TRBJ1-1,.,.
TGCGCCAGCAGCTTCGACTCCAGGGGTTCACCCCTCCACTTT,CASSFDSRGSPLHF,TRBV5-1,TRBJ1-6,.,.